The sequence of this T cell receptor (beta chain) was determined in a study of T cell changes during pregnancy in multiple sclerosis. Data came from immunoSEQ multiplex PCR; TCRdb stores just in-frame clones and leaves some out. This sample carries around 16,000 clones, roughly 84% of them seen once, and the ten largest clones take approximately 17%. CDR1 is GTSNPN, CDR2 SVGIG, per germline (reference sequence). The CDR3 has 13 residues. V lost 8 bases and J lost 6; bases outside the gene matches: 10. The TCR comes from a female donor in good health, enrolled as a control in a pregnancy study. This specimen was CD8+ T cells from peripheral blood mononuclear cells, taken after pregnancy. The chain employs TRBV30 and TRBJ1-2; TRBD1 matches at 9 bases. The CDR3 DNA reads TGTGCCGGATCTCCCGGGACAGGGAATGGCTACACCTTC. The encoded protein is CAGSPGTGNGYTF.